These T cell receptor beta chains were read from a single sample in a study of blood T cell repertoires in COVID-19. Libraries were prepared by immunoSEQ multiplex PCR; TCRdb keeps only in-frame clonotypes and omits some of them. This sample carries fewer than 250,000 clones, approximately 86% of them seen once, and the ten largest clones take under 15%. The sample comprised PBMCs or T cells enriched from blood (not recorded which). The receptor source for this set is a woman aged 50 to 60 with acute COVID-19. Each CDR3 is given with its conserved first and last residue. Each record gives: V gene, J gene, CDR3 protein.

V: TRBV6-5; J: TRBJ2-7; CDR3: CASSFRTGGIGEQYF
V: TRBV5-1; J: TRBJ2-3; CDR3: CASSLAFLAGTSTDTQYF
V: TRBV19; J: TRBJ2-1; CDR3: CASSDRSTFNEQFF
V: TRBV18; J: TRBJ1-2; CDR3: CASSPRDDRGGYGYTF
V: TRBV6-5; J: TRBJ2-7; CDR3: CASSQLRVYYEQYF
V: TRBV2; J: TRBJ2-1; CDR3: CASSEAIPSYNEQFF
V: TRBV19; J: TRBJ2-6; CDR3: CASNRERWGANVLTF
V: TRBV11-2; J: TRBJ1-1; CDR3: CASSPRTASLNTEAFF
V: TRBV7-2; J: TRBJ2-7; CDR3: CASSPGQGSYYEQYF
V: TRBV7-3; J: TRBJ2-3; CDR3: CASSLNGGKGPDTQYF
V: TRBV9; J: TRBJ1-1; CDR3: CASNPRGGSEAFF
V: TRBV2; J: TRBJ2-7; CDR3: CASTAQAGHEQYF
V: TRBV13; J: TRBJ2-7; CDR3: CASSTLRGEQYF
V: TRBV28; J: TRBJ2-7; CDR3: CASTLRTSSEQYF
V: TRBV24-1; J: TRBJ2-7; CDR3: CATSDPIGGAYEQYF
V: TRBV28; J: TRBJ2-7; CDR3: CASSLAAGVRAYEQYF
V: TRBV11-2; J: TRBJ2-3; CDR3: CASSLETGNAPSDTQYF
V: TRBV20-1; J: TRBJ2-7; CDR3: CSVPGEQYF
V: TRBV7-6; J: TRBJ2-1; CDR3: CASSPSEDEQFF
V: TRBV7-3; J: TRBJ2-2; CDR3: CASSPTGNTGELFF
V: TRBV19; J: TRBJ2-2; CDR3: CASTPGGINTGELFF
V: TRBV6-6; J: TRBJ2-1; CDR3: CASRPILGVPEQFF
V: TRBV3-1/TRBV3-2; J: TRBJ1-6; CDR3: CASSRQGSSYNSPLHF
V: TRBV28; J: TRBJ2-5; CDR3: CASSSPLQGYPRETQYF
V: TRBV27; J: TRBJ2-1; CDR3: CASSPISLAGVNNEQFF
V: TRBV6-6; J: TRBJ1-2; CDR3: CASSQGQGMRGYTF
V: TRBV28; J: TRBJ1-1; CDR3: CASSSETSGTGETEAFF
V: TRBV28; J: TRBJ1-4; CDR3: CASITGNSEKLFF
V: TRBV18; J: TRBJ2-2; CDR3: CASSPRQGSGTGELFF
V: TRBV3-1/TRBV3-2; J: TRBJ2-3; CDR3: CASSQDPPGSPDTQYF
V: TRBV21-1; J: TRBJ1-4; CDR3: CASSKLPRVEKLFF
V: TRBV24-1; J: TRBJ2-1; CDR3: CATSDSGVRTEYEQFF
V: TRBV19; J: TRBJ1-1; CDR3: CASSIGTGGEAFF
V: TRBV27; J: TRBJ1-4; CDR3: CASSLIAGGTNEKLFF
V: TRBV7-6; J: TRBJ1-4; CDR3: CASSLTPGINEKLFF
V: TRBV7-6; J: TRBJ2-1; CDR3: CASSLGQTSSYNEQFF
V: TRBV19; J: TRBJ1-1; CDR3: CASSLSQDEAFF
V: TRBV27; J: TRBJ1-5; CDR3: CASSLQGPHQPQHF
V: TRBV5-1; J: TRBJ1-1; CDR3: CASSIQGVTNTEAFF
V: TRBV7-6; J: TRBJ2-2; CDR3: CASSLRSGATNTGELFF